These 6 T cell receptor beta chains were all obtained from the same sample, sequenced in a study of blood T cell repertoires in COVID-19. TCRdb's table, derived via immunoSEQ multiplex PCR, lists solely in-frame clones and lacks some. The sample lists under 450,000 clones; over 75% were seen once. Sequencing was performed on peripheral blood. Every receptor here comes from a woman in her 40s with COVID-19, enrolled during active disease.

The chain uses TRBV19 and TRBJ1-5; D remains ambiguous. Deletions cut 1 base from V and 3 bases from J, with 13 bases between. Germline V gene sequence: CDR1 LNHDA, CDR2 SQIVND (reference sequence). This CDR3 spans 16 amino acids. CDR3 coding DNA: TGTGCCAGTAGTATAGCGGGGTATAGTAACAATCAGCCCCAGCATTTT. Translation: CASSIAGYSNNQPQHF.

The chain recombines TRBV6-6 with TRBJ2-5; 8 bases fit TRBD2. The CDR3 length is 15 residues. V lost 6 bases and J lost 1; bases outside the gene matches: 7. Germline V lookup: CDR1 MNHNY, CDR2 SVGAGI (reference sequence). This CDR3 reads CASSRAGEVQETQYF. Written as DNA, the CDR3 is TGTGCCAGCAGCCGAGCGGGGGAGGTCCAAGAGACCCAGTACTTC.

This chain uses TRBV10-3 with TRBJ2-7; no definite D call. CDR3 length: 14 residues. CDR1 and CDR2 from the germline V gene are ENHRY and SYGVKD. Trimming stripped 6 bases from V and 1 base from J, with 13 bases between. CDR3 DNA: TGTGCCATCAGCGAGATGGAGATTTCCTACGAGCAGTACTTC. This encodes CAISEMEISYEQYF.

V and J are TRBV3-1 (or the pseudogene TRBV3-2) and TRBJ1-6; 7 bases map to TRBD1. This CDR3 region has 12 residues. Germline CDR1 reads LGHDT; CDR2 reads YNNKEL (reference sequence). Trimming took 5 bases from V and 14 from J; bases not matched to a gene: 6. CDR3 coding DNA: TGTGCCAGCAGCACAGGGGAATTCACCCTCCACTTT. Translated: CASSTGEFTLHF.

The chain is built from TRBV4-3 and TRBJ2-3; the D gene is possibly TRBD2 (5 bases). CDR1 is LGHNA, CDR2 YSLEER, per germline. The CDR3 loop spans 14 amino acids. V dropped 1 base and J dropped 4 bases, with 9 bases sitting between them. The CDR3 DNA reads TGCGCCAGCAGCCAAGCGGGTAGCGCAGATACGCAGTATTTT. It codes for CASSQAGSADTQYF.

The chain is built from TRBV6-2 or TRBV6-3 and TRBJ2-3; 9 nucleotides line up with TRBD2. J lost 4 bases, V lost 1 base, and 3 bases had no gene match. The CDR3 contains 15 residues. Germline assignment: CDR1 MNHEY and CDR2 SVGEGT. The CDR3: CASSYWASGADTQYF. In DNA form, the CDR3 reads TGTGCCAGCAGTTACTGGGCTAGCGGGGCAGATACGCAGTATTTT.